In this sample, the clone carrying this T cell receptor (beta chain) turned up a few times. Its antigen is still unknown. This specimen belongs to a study of beta chain features in type 1 diabetes. Findings and limits, study-wide: People with Type 1 diabetes carried modestly yet significantly shorter TCRB CDR3s in all four CD4+ subsets.

Germline assignment: CDR1 SGHDT and CDR2 YYEEEE. The V end was cut by 2 bases, the J end by 1 base, with 6 bases between. The CDR3 covers 14 residues. Isolated RNA was reverse transcribed in full, so expressed TCRB transcripts were sequenced. The average output of naive, central memory and regulatory T cell samples was several million reads. Using immunoSEQ multiplex PCR, the repertoire was profiled, and TCRdb retains in-frame clones only, with some absent. The sample shows more than 100,000 clones, roughly 10% of them seen only once. This rearrangement joins TRBV5-6 to TRBJ2-2; D is possibly TRBD1 (5 bases). Sequenced material: central memory CD4+ T cells from blood. The sequence was obtained from a man younger than 40 with type 1 diabetes. CDR3: CASSFGQNTGELFF. CDR3 in DNA: TGTGCCAGCAGCTTTGGACAGAACACCGGGGAGCTGTTTTTT.